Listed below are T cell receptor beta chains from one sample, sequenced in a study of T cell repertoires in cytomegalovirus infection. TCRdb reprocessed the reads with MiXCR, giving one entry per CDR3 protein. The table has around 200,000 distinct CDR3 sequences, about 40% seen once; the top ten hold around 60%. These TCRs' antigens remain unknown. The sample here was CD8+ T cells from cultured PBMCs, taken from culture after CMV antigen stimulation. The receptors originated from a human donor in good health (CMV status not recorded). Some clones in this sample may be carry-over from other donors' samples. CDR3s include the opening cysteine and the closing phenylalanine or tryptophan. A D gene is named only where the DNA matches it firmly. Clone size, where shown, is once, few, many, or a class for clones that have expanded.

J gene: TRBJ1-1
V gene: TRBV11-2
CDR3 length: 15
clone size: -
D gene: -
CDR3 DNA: TGTGCCAGCAGCTTTACACACGAGGGGAACACTGAAGCTTTCTTT
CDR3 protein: CASSFTHEGNTEAFF

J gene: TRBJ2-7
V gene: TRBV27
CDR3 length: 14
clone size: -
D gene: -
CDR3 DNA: TGTGCCAGCAGTTTAGGCAGGGTGGACTACGAGCAGTACTTC
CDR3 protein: CASSLGRVDYEQYF

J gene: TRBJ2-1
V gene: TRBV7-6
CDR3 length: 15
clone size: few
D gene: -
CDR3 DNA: TGTGCCAGCAGCTTCTTAGCGTCCTCCTACAATGAGCAGTTCTTC
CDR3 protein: CASSFLASSYNEQFF

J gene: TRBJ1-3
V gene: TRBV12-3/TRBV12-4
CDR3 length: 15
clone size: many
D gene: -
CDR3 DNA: TGTGCCAGCAGTTCCGAGGGGACCTCTGGAAACACCATATATTTT
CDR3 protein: CASSSEGTSGNTIYF

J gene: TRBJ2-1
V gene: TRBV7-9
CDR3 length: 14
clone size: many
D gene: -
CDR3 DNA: TGTGCCAGCAGCTTAGACACTAGCAGGTCTGAGCAGTTCTTC
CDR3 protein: CASSLDTSRSEQFF

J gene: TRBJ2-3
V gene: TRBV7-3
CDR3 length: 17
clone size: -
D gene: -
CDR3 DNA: TGTGCCAGCAGCTCCCCAAATCAGGCGGGTCCCACAGATACGCAGTATTTT
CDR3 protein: CASSSPNQAGPTDTQYF

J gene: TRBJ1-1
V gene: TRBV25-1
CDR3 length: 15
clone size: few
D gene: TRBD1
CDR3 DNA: TGTGCCAGCAGTGAAAATTGGGGACAGATACCCGAAGCTTTCTTT
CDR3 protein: CASSENWGQIPEAFF

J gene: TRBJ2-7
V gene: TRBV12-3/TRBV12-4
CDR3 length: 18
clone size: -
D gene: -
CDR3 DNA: TGTGCCAGCAGTTTTTCCAGTTCAAGGGGTAACGTAATCTACGAGCAGTACTTC
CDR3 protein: CASSFSSSRGNVIYEQYF

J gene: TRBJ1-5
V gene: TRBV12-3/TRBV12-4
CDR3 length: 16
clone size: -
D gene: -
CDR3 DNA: TGTGCCAGCAGCCCCTGGGCAGGGCCCCGGGTAGGGCCCCAGCATTTT
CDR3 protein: CASSPWAGPRVGPQHF

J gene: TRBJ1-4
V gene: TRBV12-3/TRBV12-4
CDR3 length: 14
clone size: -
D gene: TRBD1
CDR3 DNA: TGTGCCAGCAGATTAACAGGGGGCTACGAAAAACTGTTTTTT
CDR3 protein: CASRLTGGYEKLFF

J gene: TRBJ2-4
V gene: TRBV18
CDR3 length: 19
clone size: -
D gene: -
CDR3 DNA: TGTGCCAGCTCACCAGGAAGTTCAGTAACCAAATTAGCCAAAAACATTCAGTACTTC
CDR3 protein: CASSPGSSVTKLAKNIQYF

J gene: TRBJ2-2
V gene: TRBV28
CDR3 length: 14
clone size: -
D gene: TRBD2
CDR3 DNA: TGTGCCAGCAGTACGGGACTAGAGGTCGGGGAGCTGTTTTTT
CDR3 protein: CASSTGLEVGELFF

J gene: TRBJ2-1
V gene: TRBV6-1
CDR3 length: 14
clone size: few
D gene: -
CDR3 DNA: TGTGCCACCCTTGGTCGTCCTTCCTACAATGAGCAGTTCTTC
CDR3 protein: CATLGRPSYNEQFF

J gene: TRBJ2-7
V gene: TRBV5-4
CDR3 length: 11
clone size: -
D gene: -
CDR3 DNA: TGTGCCAGCAGTAAGGGGGGGGAGCAGTACTTC
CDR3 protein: CASSKGGEQYF

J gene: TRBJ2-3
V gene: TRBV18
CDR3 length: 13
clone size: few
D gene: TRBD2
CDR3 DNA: TGTGCCAGCTCACGCCAAGGGACTAGGACGCAGTATTTT
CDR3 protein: CASSRQGTRTQYF

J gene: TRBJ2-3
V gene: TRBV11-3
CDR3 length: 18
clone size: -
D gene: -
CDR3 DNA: TGTGCCAGCAGCTTAGACGCCGGGAGATTGAAGAGCACAGATACGCAGTATTTT
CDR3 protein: CASSLDAGRLKSTDTQYF

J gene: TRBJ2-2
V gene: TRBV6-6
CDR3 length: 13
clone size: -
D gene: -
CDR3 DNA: TGTGCCAGCAGCTTAGCGGACACCGGGGAGCTGTTTTTT
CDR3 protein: CASSLADTGELFF

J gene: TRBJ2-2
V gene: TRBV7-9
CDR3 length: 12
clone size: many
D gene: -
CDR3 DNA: TGTGCCAGCAGCTTAGCCGGCAGGGAGCTGTTTTTT
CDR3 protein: CASSLAGRELFF

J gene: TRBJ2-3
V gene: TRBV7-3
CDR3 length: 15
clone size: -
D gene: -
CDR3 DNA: TGTGCCAGCAGCTCCACAGGGACCGTCACAGATACGCAGTATTTT
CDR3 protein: CASSSTGTVTDTQYF

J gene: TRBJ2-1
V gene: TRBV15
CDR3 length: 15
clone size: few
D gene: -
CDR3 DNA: TGTGCCACCAGCACTGTGAGTCGAGATCGGAATGAGCAGTTCTTC
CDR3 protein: CATSTVSRDRNEQFF

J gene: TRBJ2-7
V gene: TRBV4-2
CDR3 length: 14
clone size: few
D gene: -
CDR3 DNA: TGTGCCAGCAGCCAAGGTATACTAGTGAACGAGCAGTACTTC
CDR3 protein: CASSQGILVNEQYF

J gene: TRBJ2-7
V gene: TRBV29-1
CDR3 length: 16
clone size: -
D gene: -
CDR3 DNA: TGCAGCGTAATCGACAGGTCAAAGGGGGATCTTTACGAGCAGTACTTC
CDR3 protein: CSVIDRSKGDLYEQYF

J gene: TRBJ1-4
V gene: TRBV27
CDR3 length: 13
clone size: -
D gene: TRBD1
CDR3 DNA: TGTGCCAGCAGGGGACAGGGGGCTGAAAAACTGTTTTTT
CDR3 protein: CASRGQGAEKLFF

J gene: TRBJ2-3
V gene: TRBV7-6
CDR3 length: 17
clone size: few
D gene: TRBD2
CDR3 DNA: TGTGCCAGCAGCGCCCGGACTAGCGGGGGGGCCGGAGATACGCAGTATTTT
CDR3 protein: CASSARTSGGAGDTQYF

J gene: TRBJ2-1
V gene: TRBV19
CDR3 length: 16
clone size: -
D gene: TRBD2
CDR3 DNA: TGTGCCAGTAGTATAGGGGGGGGAAGATCCTACAATGAGCAGTTCTTC
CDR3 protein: CASSIGGGRSYNEQFF

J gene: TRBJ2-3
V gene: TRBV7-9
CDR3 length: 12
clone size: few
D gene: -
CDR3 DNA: TGTGCCAGCACCGGTGGAAGGGGTACGCAGTATTTT
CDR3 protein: CASTGGRGTQYF

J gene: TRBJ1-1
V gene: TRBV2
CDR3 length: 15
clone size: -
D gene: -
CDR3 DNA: TGTGCCAGCAGTGAAGGTAAAGGGAGGCCTGGTGAAGCTTTCTTT
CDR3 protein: CASSEGKGRPGEAFF

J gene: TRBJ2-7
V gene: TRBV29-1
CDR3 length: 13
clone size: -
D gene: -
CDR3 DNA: TGCAGCGTGGTCGGCCGTAGCGGCTACGAGCAGTACTTC
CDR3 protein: CSVVGRSGYEQYF